This entry describes one T cell receptor beta chain. Its matching antigen is unknown. TCRbeta library preparation incorporated unique molecular identifiers. TCRdb passed the PCR reads through MiXCR, listing each CDR3 protein once. The table includes about 590,000 distinct CDR3 sequences, 10% to 15% detected once. The data are from a study of T-cell reconstitution after alpha-beta-depleted transplantation in children. General study points: Roughly two months post-transplant, alpha-beta T cells reportedly originated from several hundred graft clones that had expanded. T-cell counts and diversity at one year following transplant were attributed mainly to newly produced T cells. Recipient T cells and thymic progenitors that survived were the source of the high TCRbeta diversity seen at day 60 in some patients.

This receptor was identified in a male patient between 10 and 17 years old who had a stem cell transplant for acute myeloid leukemia, so the T cells may come from the graft donor. The specimen was PBMCs, mostly from graft donor cells, collected 360 days after TCRalphabeta/CD19-depleted stem cell transplant.

CDR3 sequence (DNA): TGTGCCAGCAGCTTTGACCCCTGGGAGCAGTACTTC. Protein sequence: CASSFDPWEQYF. The chain joins TRBV12-1 to TRBJ2-7; the table's TRBD1 call for D was not verified on the DNA. TRBV12-1 is a listed pseudogene. This CDR3 spans 12 amino acids.